The subject of this entry is one TCR beta chain. This sample stems from a study of cytomegalovirus exposure and HLA in healthy donors. V gave up 3 bases and J gave up 3 bases, with 12 bases separating them. Germline assignment: CDR1 KGHSH and CDR2 LQKENI. CDR3 size: 15 residues. Vbeta (60) and Jbeta (13) primers were used in the PCR. The method was immunoSEQ multiplex PCR; TCRdb's version includes in-frame clones alone and lacks a portion of them. The sample holds about 240,000 clones, 82% seen once. The origin of this receptor is a woman in her 40s in good health and CMV-seropositive. The sample was PBMCs. The V call is TRBV18, the J call TRBJ2-1; possibly TRBD1 for D (6 bases). In DNA form, the CDR3 reads TGTGCCAGCTCACCGGGACAACTCCTCTACAATGAGCAGTTCTTC. Translating it yields CASSPGQLLYNEQFF. The variable domain in full, with the rest retrieved from reference TRBV18 and TRBJ2-1, is NAGVMQNPRHLVRRRGQEARLRCSPMKGHSHVYWYRQLPEEGLKFMVYLQKENIIDESGMPKERFSAEFPKEGPSILRIQQVVRGDSAAYFCASSPGQLLYNEQFFGPGTRLTVL.